The clone carrying this TCR beta chain was found once. The data are from a study of blood T cell repertoires in COVID-19. This CDR3 spans 15 amino acids. From germline, CDR1 is MGHRA and CDR2 YSYEKL. Between the trimmed V and J ends, which lost 0 bases and 8 bases, there was a span of 16 bases. Clones were read by immunoSEQ multiplex PCR, and TCRdb kept only the in-frame ones, dropping some. The sample contains approximately 110,000 clones, over 80% of which appear only once. The sequencing input was peripheral blood. This TCR came from a woman aged 60-75 years with acute or convalescent COVID-19. The chain uses TRBV4-1 and TRBJ1-1; D remains ambiguous. The CDR3 DNA reads TGCGCCAGCAGCCAAGAAGCAACTCCGGGAAAGGAAGCTTTCTTT. Amino acids: CASSQEATPGKEAFF.